Shown below are 26 T cell receptor beta chains from a single sample sequenced in a study of blood T cell repertoires in COVID-19. Assay: immunoSEQ multiplex PCR; the TCRdb copy retains only in-frame clones and omits some. The data hold 80,000 to 100,000 clones, with 70% to 85% observed a single time. The source material was peripheral blood. The source is a man aged 65 to 85 with active or convalescent COVID-19.

The chain joins TRBV27 to TRBJ2-6; possibly TRBD2 for D (7 bases). The CDR3 runs to 15 residues. CDR1 is MNHEY and CDR2 is SMNVEV in the germline V gene (reference sequence). Trimming pared 8 bases from V and 2 bases from J, leaving 13 bases between. The CDR3 here is CASGGGQAGANVLTF. The CDR3 DNA sequence: TGTGCCAGCGGGGGGGGGCAGGCTGGGGCCAACGTCCTGACTTTC.

The chain couples TRBV11-3 to TRBJ2-7; maybe TRBD2 (7 bases). V was pared by 3 bases and J by 5 bases, with 17 bases between. The CDR3 runs to 15 residues. Looked up from germline, CDR1 is SGHNT and CDR2 is YENEEA. DNA of the CDR3: TGTGCCAGCAGCTTTGCGGGGGCCCCCCGGGACGAGCAGTACTTC. This encodes CASSFAGAPRDEQYF.

This sequence joins TRBV5-6 and TRBJ2-7, with D tentatively TRBD1 (6 bases). CDR3 size: 16 residues. The V end was cut by 4 bases, the J end by 3 bases, with 20 bases between. Looked up from germline, CDR1 is SGHDT and CDR2 is YYEEEE. The CDR3 sequence: CASSLPRGSTGYEQYF. The CDR3 DNA sequence: TGTGCCAGCAGCCTCCCCAGGGGATCGACCGGCTACGAGCAGTACTTC.

This rearrangement joins TRBV4-1 to TRBJ2-3; TRBD2 might be the D (6 bases). V lost 3 bases and J lost 7, with 8 bases in between. CDR1 and CDR2 from the germline V gene are MGHRA and YSYEKL. The CDR3 has 12 residues. The chain's CDR3 is CASSQDYHTQYF. Here the CDR3 DNA reads TGCGCCAGCAGCCAGGACTACCATACGCAGTATTTT.

The J gene is TRBJ2-5, the V gene TRBV3-1 (or the pseudogene TRBV3-2); D possibly corresponds to TRBD2 (6 bases). The germline CDR1 and CDR2 sequences are LGHDT and YNNKEL (reference sequence). V lost 4 bases and J 5 bases, leaving 17 bases between the germline ends. This CDR3 has 15 residues. CDR3 coding DNA: TGTGCCAGCAGCCCCTACCGGGAGCGCCAGGAGACCCAGTACTTC. It codes for CASSPYRERQETQYF.

The CDR3 nucleotides read TGCGCCAGCAGCTTCGCCGGGACTAGCGGGGGGGCTTTCACAGATACGCAGTATTTT. It codes for CASSFAGTSGGAFTDTQYF. J is TRBJ2-3 and V is TRBV4-1; 16 bases align to TRBD2. The CDR3 runs to 19 residues. Germline V gene sequence: CDR1 MGHRA, CDR2 YSYEKL. Losses at the gene ends were 5 bases for V and 2 bases for J; bases not matched to a gene: 10.

The chain couples TRBV5-1 to TRBJ1-2; D not certain. Trimming took 0 bases from V and 5 from J, leaving 14 bases between them. The CDR3 loop spans 15 amino acids. The germline CDR1 and CDR2 sequences are SGHRS and YFSETQ. CDR3 in amino acids: CASSLAARKGYGYTF. The CDR3 DNA reads as TGCGCCAGCAGCTTGGCTGCCAGGAAAGGTTATGGCTACACCTTC.

The chain recombines TRBV7-2 with TRBJ1-5; D call uncertain. CDR3 length equals 15 residues. Trimming removed 3 bases from V and 5 bases from J, with 14 bases in between. Germline assignment: CDR1 SGHTA and CDR2 FQGNSA. CDR3 DNA: TGTGCCAGCAGCTTCTTGTTGGTAGAGGATCAGCCCCAGCATTTT. Translation: CASSFLLVEDQPQHF.

The chain uses TRBV18 and TRBJ1-5; 10 bases agree with TRBD1. The V gene end was trimmed by 4 bases and the J gene end by 5 bases; junction bases not matched to a gene: 5. Germline CDR1 and CDR2: KGHSH and LQKENI. This CDR3 is built from 15 residues. This chain's CDR3 is CASSLGQGGDQPQHF. The DNA for the CDR3 is TGTGCCAGCTCACTTGGACAGGGGGGAGATCAGCCCCAGCATTTT.

This chain connects TRBV7-2 to TRBJ2-1; 7 nucleotides line up with TRBD2. Germline values: CDR1 SGHTA, CDR2 FQGNSA. V lost 6 bases to trimming and J lost 0 bases; unmatched junction nucleotides: 11. The CDR3 totals 17 residues. The CDR3 DNA is TGTGCCAGCAGAAACCTGCGGACTAGGGACTCCTACAATGAGCAGTTCTTC. Amino acid sequence: CASRNLRTRDSYNEQFF. Combining the CDR3 with reference TRBV7-2 and TRBJ2-1 gives the whole variable domain GAGVSQSPSNKVTEKGKDVELRCDPISGHTALYWYRQSLGQGLEFLIYFQGNSAPDKSGLPSDRFSAERTGGSVSTLTIQRTQQEDSAVYLCASRNLRTRDSYNEQFFGPGTRLTVL.

V and J are TRBV5-1 and TRBJ2-2; D is undetermined. This CDR3 contains 14 residues. Germline CDR1 is SGHRS and CDR2 is YFSETQ. The ends were cut back, 3 bases at V and 2 bases at J, with 8 bases in the middle. This CDR3 is CASSSPPNTGELFF. The CDR3 DNA reads TGCGCCAGCAGCTCCCCTCCCAACACCGGGGAGCTGTTTTTT.

The chain employs TRBV3-1 (or the pseudogene TRBV3-2) and TRBJ2-1; 11 bases align to TRBD2. The CDR3 length is 16 residues. CDR1 LGHDT and CDR2 YNNKEL come from the germline V gene (reference sequence). Unmatched junction bases numbered 6, after V lost 5 bases and J lost 3 bases. DNA of the CDR3: TGTGCCAGCAGCTTGACGACTAGCGGGGTCTACAATGAGCAGTTCTTC. Amino acids: CASSLTTSGVYNEQFF.

The rearrangement uses TRBV7-2 and TRBJ2-5; weak D call: TRBD2 (5 bases). The CDR3 totals 15 residues. Germline values: CDR1 SGHTA, CDR2 FQGNSA. V dropped 5 bases and J dropped 4 bases, with 17 bases sitting between them. CDR3 region: CASSPPKRDLETQYF. The CDR3 coding sequence is TGTGCCAGCAGCCCCCCAAAGAGGGATTTAGAGACCCAGTACTTC.

This chain uses TRBV5-1 with TRBJ1-1; 7 nucleotides match TRBD1. Germline values: CDR1 SGHRS, CDR2 YFSETQ. This CDR3 contains 16 residues. J was trimmed by 4 bases and V by 4 bases; bases with no gene match: 13. Here the CDR3 DNA reads TGCGCCAGCAGCCCCGAGTGGGACAGAGGTAGCACTGAAGCTTTCTTT. It is translated as CASSPEWDRGSTEAFF.

The rearrangement links TRBV7-9 to TRBJ2-7, with a possible D match to TRBD1 (6 bases). Trimming stripped 5 bases from V and 4 bases from J, with 18 bases between. The length of the CDR3 is 15 residues. Germline V gives CDR1 SEHNR, CDR2 FQNEAQ (reference sequence). This CDR3 reads CASSTNGQRRYEQYF. Here the CDR3 DNA reads TGTGCCAGCAGCACAAACGGACAGCGCCGGTACGAGCAGTACTTC.

There are a few counts of this clone. V is TRBV6-6 and J is TRBJ1-5, with 7 bases fitting TRBD1. From germline, CDR1 is MNHNY and CDR2 SVGAGI (reference sequence). The CDR3 is 14 amino acids. The junction had 13 bases not matched to a gene; V was cut back by 10 bases and J by 7 bases. The CDR3 DNA sequence: TGTGCCACGGAGTCCAGACAGGGTAGGCAGCCCCAGCATTTT. Translating gives CATESRQGRQPQHF.

The chain employs TRBV4-2 and TRBJ1-6; maybe TRBD1 (5 bases). V was pared by 0 bases and J by 6 bases, with 9 bases between. CDR3 length: 15 amino acids. The germline V gene has CDR1 LGHNA and CDR2 YNFKEQ. CDR3 nucleotide sequence: TGTGCCAGCAGCCAAGACGGGACTGCTAATTCACCCCTCCACTTT. Amino acid sequence: CASSQDGTANSPLHF.

This clone has just one count. This chain connects TRBV5-6 to TRBJ2-3; possibly TRBD1 for D (5 bases). Trimming took 4 bases from V and 2 from J, leaving 17 bases between them. CDR1 is SGHDT and CDR2 is YYEEEE in the germline V gene. This CDR3 region has 16 residues. The CDR3 nucleotides read TGTGCCAGCAGCCTGGGCGCAGGGCCCTTCACAGATACGCAGTATTTT. This encodes CASSLGAGPFTDTQYF.

The V call is TRBV3-1 (or the pseudogene TRBV3-2), the J call TRBJ1-2; 9 bases line up with TRBD1. This CDR3 has 14 residues. Germline CDR1 and CDR2: LGHDT and YNNKEL (reference sequence). The V gene end was trimmed by 1 base and the J gene end by 7 bases; junction bases not matched to a gene: 4. The CDR3 sequence: CASSQAGQGLGYTF. The CDR3 DNA sequence: TGTGCCAGCAGCCAAGCGGGACAGGGACTTGGCTACACCTTC.

The chain recombines TRBV7-9 with TRBJ1-1; 7 bases are shared with TRBD1. J was trimmed by 4 bases and V by 1 base; bases with no gene match: 12. Looked up from germline, CDR1 is SEHNR and CDR2 is FQNEAQ (reference sequence). This CDR3 has 17 residues. The CDR3 DNA reads as TGTGCCAGCAGCTTAGTAGGGGGGAGGACAGGATCCACTGAAGCTTTCTTT. Translation: CASSLVGGRTGSTEAFF.

Here the CDR3 DNA reads TGTGCCAGCAGCCGAACGACACCGACAGATACGCAGTATTTT. It specifies CASSRTTPTDTQYF. The gene calls are TRBV7-9 and TRBJ2-3; no clear D. Between the trimmed V and J ends, which lost 5 bases and 3 bases, there was a span of 12 bases. The CDR3 is 14 residues long. Germline V CDR1 and CDR2: SEHNR, FQNEAQ (reference sequence).

This chain connects TRBV6-5 to TRBJ2-5; 11 nucleotides agree with TRBD2. Germline values: CDR1 MNHEY, CDR2 SVGAGI. V was pared by 2 bases and J by 7 bases, with 3 bases of the junction left unmatched. The CDR3 is made up of 14 amino acids. CDR3 bases: TGTGCCAGCAGTTACCTCGGACTAGCGGGGACCCAGTACTTC. It specifies CASSYLGLAGTQYF.

The CDR3 is CASSSGTADTDTQYF. The CDR3 region has the DNA TGCGCCAGCAGCTCCGGGACAGCGGACACAGATACGCAGTATTTT. The chain couples TRBV5-1 to TRBJ2-3; 7 bases align to TRBD1. This CDR3 is 15 amino acids long. The junction had 6 bases not matched to a gene; V was cut back by 3 bases and J by 2 bases. Germline CDR1 reads SGHRS; CDR2 reads YFSETQ.

The V gene is TRBV9, the J gene TRBJ2-1; D is possibly TRBD2 (6 bases). Trimming pared 4 bases from V and 2 bases from J, leaving 22 bases between. This CDR3 has 18 amino acids. Germline CDR1 SGDLS, CDR2 YYNGEE. The CDR3 region has the DNA TGTGCCAGCAGCCCGAGACGTGGGGCGGGGACCACCTACAATGAGCAGTTCTTC. Translated, it gives CASSPRRGAGTTYNEQFF.

This clone was seen a handful of times. The chain uses TRBV7-9 and TRBJ1-2, with a weak D call TRBD1 (5 bases). V was shortened by 5 bases and J by 2 bases, with 15 bases between the two germline ends. CDR1 and CDR2 from the germline V gene are SEHNR and FQNEAQ (reference sequence). This CDR3 has 15 residues. The DNA for the CDR3 is TGTGCCAGCAGCCCGATGGGAGGGGACAACTATGGCTACACCTTC. Translated: CASSPMGGDNYGYTF.

CDR3 bases: TGTGCCAGCAGGGCCGGGGACAGTGTTATCAATGAGCAGTTCTTC. It codes for CASRAGDSVINEQFF. The chain joins TRBV6-5 to TRBJ2-1; 7 nucleotides align to TRBD1. CDR3 length: 15 amino acids. V lost 6 bases and J lost 6; bases outside the gene matches: 11. Germline CDR1 MNHEY, CDR2 SVGAGI.